This T cell receptor beta chain was sequenced during a study of T cell responses to AZD1222 COVID-19 vaccine (TCRdb year 2021). Study-wide context: A total of just over 230 trial participants underwent TCR sequencing, of whom nearly 210 had received two doses of AZD1222 and 26 had received two doses of the MenACWY control vaccine. Trial participants were enrolled by age into subgroups of 18-55, 56-69 and 70-plus years, and around 140, 26 and 57 TCR-sequenced participants, respectively, were included in these subgroups.

The CDR3 regions of human TCRbeta chains were analyzed by immunosequencing. The original pipeline was this. Repertoire TCRs were matched against a reference library of SARS-CoV-2-specific TCRs generated with the MIRA antigen-specificity platform. Breadth meant the fraction of unique TCRs that were SARS-CoV-2-associated, whereas depth meant the fraction of total T cells that were SARS-CoV-2-associated. Using the MIRA data, every spike-specific TCR was mapped to the spike region that the TCR reacted to and assigned to either a CD4 or a CD8 class. Log10-transformed breadth and depth values were compared by one-way ANOVA with Sidak's multiple comparisons tests. In TCRdb, the immuneACCESS table is reduced to in-frame sequences with V and J assigned. These tables do not hold every clone; where another copy was compared, an unresolved V gene accounts for under half, and the others remain unexplained. V and J calls plus clone size are reproduced from that table; the DNA served to infer D and trimming. In this sample the table shows about 100,000 clones, about 87% of which occur a single time. The ten largest clones add up to roughly a tenth of the sample.

Comments on this clone: The antigen it binds to is not known. No much larger clonotype is one base removed from it; base qualities were not supplied.

The paper as a whole reports these results and caveats: Participants were mostly white British and included more females than males, and it was suggested by the authors that clonal diversity may have been underestimated. After two AZD1222 doses, spike-specific TCR breadth and depth were significantly higher than at day 0 and than in MenACWY recipients. CD4 TCRs associated with the vaccine covered the entire spike protein, and the dominant responses were in regions 160-218 and 743-854. No day 14 peak-response samples were available, so repertoires were characterized only after the peak T cell response. Only five or six AZD1222 recipients were SARS-CoV-2 seropositive at baseline, limiting conclusions about previously exposed vaccinees. Reportedly, close to half of the unique spike-specific TCRs recognized epitopes lying outside the regions that are mutated in the B.1.351 and B.1.1.7 variants. In the small 56-69-year group, the increase in depth fell short of significance, most likely because of low power.

Including the terminal cysteine and phenylalanine, the CDR3 comprises 14 residues. The retained sequence is limited to the CDR3, 42 bases, with the frame set at the first base. V loses 4 bases of germline sequence and J loses 1 base, and the interval between the two ends is 11 bases. As encoded in the germline V gene, CDR1 is SGHRS while CDR2 is YFSETQ. What the time point label conveys for this sample: about 28 days (+/-7) after the second vaccine dose. Because spike-specific TCR depth and breadth did not differ between the two schedules, AZD1222 recipients who got a second dose at roughly 4 weeks were pooled with those who got a second dose at roughly 12 weeks. Samples from vaccinated people were obtained from the UK trials COV001 and COV002, which included a single-blind randomized controlled phase 2/3 trial of AZD1222 (ChAdOx1 nCoV-19) in healthy adults. Trial participant PBMC samples were collected at day 0 and day 28 after the second dose for TCRbeta chain sequencing.

The sequence joins TRBV5-1 to TRBJ1-2; perhaps TRBD1 is the D gene, with 6 bases matching. Sample: peripheral blood, taken 28 days after the second AZD1222 dose. The clonotype comes from an adult who received the AZD1222 COVID-19 vaccine. The nucleotides are TGCGCCAGCAGCCCCAGGACAGATAACTATGGCTACACCTTC. Translated, this gives CASSPRTDNYGYTF.